A selection of T cell receptor beta chains follows, all from one sample in a study of CXCR3-negative and CXCR3-positive naive CD8 T cells. TCRdb re-analyzed the 5' RACE reads; it lists each CDR3 protein once, without DNA. The clone table shows about 84,000 distinct CDR3 sequences, with the ten largest holding 0.62%. Sequencing was done on a sample of naive CXCR3+ CD8+ T cells from blood. Source of these receptors: a human donor in good health. Some clones in this sample may be carry-over from other donors' samples. CDR3s include the opening cysteine and the closing phenylalanine or tryptophan.

V gene	J gene	CDR3 protein
TRBV6-2/TRBV6-3	TRBJ2-3	CASSYSSGTDTQYF
TRBV6-2/TRBV6-3	TRBJ2-7	CASSYSAGGGYEQYF
TRBV10-2	TRBJ2-5	CASKNRQPQETQYF
TRBV11-3	TRBJ2-2	CASSLGRTGARELFF
TRBV7-8	TRBJ2-3	CASSLGVGSHDPSTGTQYF
TRBV30	TRBJ1-1	CAWRTGSEAFF
TRBV7-8	TRBJ2-5	CASSSRDRFQETQYF
TRBV12-3/TRBV12-4	TRBJ2-2	CASSFSSSGELFF
TRBV12-3/TRBV12-4	TRBJ2-1	CASSFGGGSYNEQFF
TRBV20-1	TRBJ1-1	CSDTLSGTTEAFF
TRBV6-5	TRBJ2-7	CASSYFPGQIIYEQYF
TRBV4-2	TRBJ2-3	CASSPSGKDTQYF
TRBV29-1	TRBJ2-6	CSVEDRETTGANVLTF
TRBV6-2/TRBV6-3	TRBJ2-3	CASSGPRQGLTDTQYF
TRBV6-5	TRBJ2-3	CASSPLHRSTDTQYF
TRBV6-8	TRBJ2-1	CASLPTGPGNPADGPYNEQFF
TRBV5-1	TRBJ2-1	CASSFQTSQEQFF